This entry features one TCR beta chain sequence. The ends lost 0 bases at V and 6 bases at J; junction bases unmatched: 9. This CDR3 spans 16 amino acids. The germline gives CDR1 SGDLS, CDR2 YYNGEE. The sample comes from a study of cytomegalovirus exposure and HLA in healthy donors. Use of 60 Vbeta and 13 Jbeta primers characterized the PCR. Sequenced by immunoSEQ multiplex PCR; TCRdb stores in-frame clones only, minus some. Counted here are 90,000 to 120,000 clones, around 70% occurring once; the ten biggest clones make up 11%. Sequencing was performed on PBMCs. The chain employs TRBV9 and TRBJ2-1; TRBD2 matches at 7 bases. The TCR originated in a middle-aged man in good health and CMV-seropositive. CDR3 amino acids: CASSVGVGGYGNEQFF. As DNA, the CDR3 is TGTGCCAGCAGCGTAGGAGTGGGAGGGTACGGCAATGAGCAGTTCTTC.